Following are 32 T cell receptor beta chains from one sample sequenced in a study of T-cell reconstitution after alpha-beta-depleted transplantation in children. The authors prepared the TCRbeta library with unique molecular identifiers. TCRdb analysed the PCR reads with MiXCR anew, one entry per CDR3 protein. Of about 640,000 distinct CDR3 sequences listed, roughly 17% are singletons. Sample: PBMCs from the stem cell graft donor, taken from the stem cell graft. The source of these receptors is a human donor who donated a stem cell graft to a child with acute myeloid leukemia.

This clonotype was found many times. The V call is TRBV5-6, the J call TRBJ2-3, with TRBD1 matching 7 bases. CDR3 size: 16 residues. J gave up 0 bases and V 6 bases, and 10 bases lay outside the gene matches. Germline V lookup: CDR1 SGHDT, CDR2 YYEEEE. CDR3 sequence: CASTRRWDSSTDTQYF. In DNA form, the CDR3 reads TGTGCCAGCACCCGGAGGTGGGACAGCAGCACAGATACGCAGTATTTT.

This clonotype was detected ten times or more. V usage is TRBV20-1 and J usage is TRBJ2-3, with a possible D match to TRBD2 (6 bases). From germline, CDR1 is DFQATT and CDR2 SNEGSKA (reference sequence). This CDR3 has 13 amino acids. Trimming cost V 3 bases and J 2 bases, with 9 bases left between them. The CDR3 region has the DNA TGCAGTGCTAGCGGGGGAGTCACAGATACGCAGTATTTT. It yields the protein CSASGGVTDTQYF.

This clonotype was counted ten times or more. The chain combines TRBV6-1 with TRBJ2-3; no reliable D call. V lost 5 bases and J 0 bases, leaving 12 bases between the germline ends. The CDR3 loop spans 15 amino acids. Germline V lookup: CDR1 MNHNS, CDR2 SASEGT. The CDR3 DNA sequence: TGTGCCAGCAGTAGAGCCTTGGCTAGCACAGATACGCAGTATTTT. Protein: CASSRALASTDTQYF.

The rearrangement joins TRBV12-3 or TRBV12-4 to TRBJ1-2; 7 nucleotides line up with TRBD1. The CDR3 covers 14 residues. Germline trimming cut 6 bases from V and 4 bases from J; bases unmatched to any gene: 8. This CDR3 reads CASSPDRVGYGYTF. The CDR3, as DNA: TGTGCCAGCAGCCCCGACAGGGTTGGCTATGGCTACACCTTC.

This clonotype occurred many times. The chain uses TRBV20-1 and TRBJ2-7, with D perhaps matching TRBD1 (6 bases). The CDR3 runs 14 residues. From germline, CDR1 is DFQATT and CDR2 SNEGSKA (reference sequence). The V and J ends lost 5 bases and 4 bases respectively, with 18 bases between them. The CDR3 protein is CSASLDRRLYEQYF. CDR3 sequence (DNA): TGCAGTGCTTCACTAGACAGGCGACTTTACGAGCAGTACTTC.

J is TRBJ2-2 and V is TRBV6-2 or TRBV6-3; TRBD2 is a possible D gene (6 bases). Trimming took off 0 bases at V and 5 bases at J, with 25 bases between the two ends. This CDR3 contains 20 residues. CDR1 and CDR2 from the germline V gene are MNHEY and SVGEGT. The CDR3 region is CASSYSVGGAGQYGTGELFF. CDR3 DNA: TGTGCCAGCAGTTACTCCGTTGGTGGTGCGGGGCAGTATGGGACCGGGGAGCTGTTTTTT.

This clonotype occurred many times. The CDR3 loop is CSAGPYEQYF. CDR3 coding DNA: TGCAGTGCTGGGCCGTACGAGCAGTACTTC. This chain links TRBV20-1 with TRBJ2-7, with no clear D. CDR3 size: 10 residues. Germline V gene lookup returns CDR1 DFQATT and CDR2 SNEGSKA (reference sequence). V dropped 5 bases and J dropped 4 bases, with 6 bases sitting between them.

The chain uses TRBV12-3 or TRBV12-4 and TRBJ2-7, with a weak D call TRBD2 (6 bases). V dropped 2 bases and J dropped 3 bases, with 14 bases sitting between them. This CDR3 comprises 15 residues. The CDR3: CASSLMAGGGYEQYF. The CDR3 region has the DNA TGTGCCAGCAGTTTAATGGCCGGGGGAGGCTACGAGCAGTACTTC.

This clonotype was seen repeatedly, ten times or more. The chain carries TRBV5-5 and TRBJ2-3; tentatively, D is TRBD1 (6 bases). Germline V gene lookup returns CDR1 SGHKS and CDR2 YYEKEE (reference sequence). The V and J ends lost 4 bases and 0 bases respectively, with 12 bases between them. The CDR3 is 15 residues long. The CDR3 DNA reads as TGTGCCAGCAGCCCTCAGCAGGGGAGCACAGATACGCAGTATTTT. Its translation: CASSPQQGSTDTQYF.

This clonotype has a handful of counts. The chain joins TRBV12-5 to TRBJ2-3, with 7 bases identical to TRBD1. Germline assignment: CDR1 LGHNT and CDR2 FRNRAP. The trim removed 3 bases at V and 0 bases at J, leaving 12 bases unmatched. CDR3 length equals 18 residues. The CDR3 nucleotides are TGTGCTAGTGGTTTTGACCCATACAGGGGAAGTAGCACAGATACGCAGTATTTT. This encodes CASGFDPYRGSSTDTQYF. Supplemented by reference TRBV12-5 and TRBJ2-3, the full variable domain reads DARVTQTPRHKVTEMGQEVTMRCQPILGHNTVFWYRQTMMQGLELLAYFRNRAPLDDSGMPKDRFSAEMPDATLATLKIQPSEPRDSAVYFCASGFDPYRGSSTDTQYFGPGTRLTVL.

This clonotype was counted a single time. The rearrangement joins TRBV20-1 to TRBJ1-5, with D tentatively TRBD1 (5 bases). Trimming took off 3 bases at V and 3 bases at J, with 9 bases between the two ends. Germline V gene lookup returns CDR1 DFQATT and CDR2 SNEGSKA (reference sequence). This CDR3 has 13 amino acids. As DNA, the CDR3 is TGCAGTGCTAGTAGCAGGGTCAATCAGCCCCAGCATTTT. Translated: CSASSRVNQPQHF.

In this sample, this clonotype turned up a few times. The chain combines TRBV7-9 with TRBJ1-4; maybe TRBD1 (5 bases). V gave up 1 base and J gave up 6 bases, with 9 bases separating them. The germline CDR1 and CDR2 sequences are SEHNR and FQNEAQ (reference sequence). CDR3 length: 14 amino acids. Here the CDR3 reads CASSLVQADEKLFF. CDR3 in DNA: TGTGCCAGCAGCTTAGTACAGGCCGATGAAAAACTGTTTTTT.

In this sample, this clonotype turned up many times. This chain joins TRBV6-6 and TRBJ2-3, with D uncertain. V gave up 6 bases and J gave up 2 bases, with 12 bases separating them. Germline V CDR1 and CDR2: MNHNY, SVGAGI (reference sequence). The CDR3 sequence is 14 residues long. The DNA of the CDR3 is TGTGCCAGCAGCTCCAACCCTTCCACAGATACGCAGTATTTT. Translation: CASSSNPSTDTQYF.

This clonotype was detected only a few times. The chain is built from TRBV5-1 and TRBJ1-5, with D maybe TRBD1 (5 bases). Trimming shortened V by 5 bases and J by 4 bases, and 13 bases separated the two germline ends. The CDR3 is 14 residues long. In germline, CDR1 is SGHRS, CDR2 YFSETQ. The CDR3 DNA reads TGCGCCAGCAGAAGGGACGGAGGGAATCAGCCCCAGCATTTT. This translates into CASRRDGGNQPQHF.

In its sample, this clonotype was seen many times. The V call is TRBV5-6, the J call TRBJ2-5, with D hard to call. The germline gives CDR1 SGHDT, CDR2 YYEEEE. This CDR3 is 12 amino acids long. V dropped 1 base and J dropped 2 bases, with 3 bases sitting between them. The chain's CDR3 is CASSLLQETQYF. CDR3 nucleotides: TGTGCCAGCAGCTTGCTGCAAGAGACCCAGTACTTC.

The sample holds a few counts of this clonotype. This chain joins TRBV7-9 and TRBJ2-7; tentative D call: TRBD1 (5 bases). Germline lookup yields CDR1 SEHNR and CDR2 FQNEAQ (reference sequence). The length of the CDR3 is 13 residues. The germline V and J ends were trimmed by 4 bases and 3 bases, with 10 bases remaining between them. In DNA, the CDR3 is TGTGCCAGCAGCTCGTACAGGCACTACGAGCAGTACTTC. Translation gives CASSSYRHYEQYF.

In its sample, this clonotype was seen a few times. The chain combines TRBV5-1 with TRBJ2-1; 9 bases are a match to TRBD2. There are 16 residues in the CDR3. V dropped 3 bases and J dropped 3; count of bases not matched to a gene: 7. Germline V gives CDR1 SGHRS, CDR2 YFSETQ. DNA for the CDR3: TGCGCCAGCAGCTCCCGGGTTAGCGGGGGCTACAATGAGCAGTTCTTC. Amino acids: CASSSRVSGGYNEQFF.

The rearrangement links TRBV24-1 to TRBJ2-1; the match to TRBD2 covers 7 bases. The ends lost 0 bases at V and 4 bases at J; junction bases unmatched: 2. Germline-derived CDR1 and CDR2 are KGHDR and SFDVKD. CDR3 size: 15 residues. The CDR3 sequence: CATSDLVGGYNEQFF. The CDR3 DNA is TGTGCCACCAGTGATTTGGTGGGGGGGTACAATGAGCAGTTCTTC.

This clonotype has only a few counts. CDR3 protein: CASRLEGSSNQPQHF. Written as DNA, the CDR3 is TGTGCCAGCAGACTAGAGGGGTCTAGCAATCAGCCCCAGCATTTT. The genes are TRBV27 and TRBJ1-5; maybe TRBD1 (5 bases). The germline gives CDR1 MNHEY, CDR2 SMNVEV (reference sequence). Deletions cut 6 bases from V and 0 bases from J, with 12 bases between. This CDR3 comprises 15 residues.

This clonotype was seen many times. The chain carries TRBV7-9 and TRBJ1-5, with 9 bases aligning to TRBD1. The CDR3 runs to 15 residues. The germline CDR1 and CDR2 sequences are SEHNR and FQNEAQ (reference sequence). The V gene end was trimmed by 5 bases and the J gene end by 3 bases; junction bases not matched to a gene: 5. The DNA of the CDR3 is TGTGCCAGCAGCCTGGACAGGGGCAACAATCAGCCCCAGCATTTT. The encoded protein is CASSLDRGNNQPQHF.

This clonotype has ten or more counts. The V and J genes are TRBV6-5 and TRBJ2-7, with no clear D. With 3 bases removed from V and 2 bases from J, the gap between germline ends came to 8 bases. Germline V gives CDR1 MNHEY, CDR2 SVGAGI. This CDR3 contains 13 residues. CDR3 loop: CASSYQAAYEQYF. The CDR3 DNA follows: TGTGCCAGCAGTTATCAGGCAGCCTACGAGCAGTACTTC.

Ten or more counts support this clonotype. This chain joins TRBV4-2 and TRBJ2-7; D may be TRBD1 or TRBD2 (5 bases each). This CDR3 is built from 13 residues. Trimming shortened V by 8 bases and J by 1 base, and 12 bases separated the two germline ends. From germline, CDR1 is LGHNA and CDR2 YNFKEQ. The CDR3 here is CASGPGPSYEQYF. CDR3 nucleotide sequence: TGTGCCAGCGGTCCGGGACCGTCCTACGAGCAGTACTTC.

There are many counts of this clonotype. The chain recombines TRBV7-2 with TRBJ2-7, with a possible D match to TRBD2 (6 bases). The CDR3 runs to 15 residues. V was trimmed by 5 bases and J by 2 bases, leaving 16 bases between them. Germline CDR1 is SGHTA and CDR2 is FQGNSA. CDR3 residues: CASSEGGDVTYEQYV. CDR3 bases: TGTGCCAGCAGCGAAGGCGGGGACGTTACCTACGAGCAGTACGTC.

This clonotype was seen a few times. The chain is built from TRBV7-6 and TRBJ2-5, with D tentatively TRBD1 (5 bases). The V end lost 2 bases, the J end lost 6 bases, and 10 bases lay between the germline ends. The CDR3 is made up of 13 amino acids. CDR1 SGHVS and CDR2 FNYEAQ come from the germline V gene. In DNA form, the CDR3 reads TGTGCCAGCAGCTTACAGGGTTCACAGACCCAGTACTTC. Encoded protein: CASSLQGSQTQYF.

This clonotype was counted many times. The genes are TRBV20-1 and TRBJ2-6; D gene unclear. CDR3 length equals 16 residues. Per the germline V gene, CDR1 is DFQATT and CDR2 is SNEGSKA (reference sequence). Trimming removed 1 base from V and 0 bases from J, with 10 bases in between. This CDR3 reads CSARALGVSGANVLTF. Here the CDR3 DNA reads TGCAGTGCTAGAGCTCTGGGTGTCTCTGGGGCCAACGTCCTGACTTTC.

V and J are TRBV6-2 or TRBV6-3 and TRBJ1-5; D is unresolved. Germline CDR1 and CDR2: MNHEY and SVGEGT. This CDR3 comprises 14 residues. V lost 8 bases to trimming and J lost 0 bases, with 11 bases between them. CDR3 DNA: TGTGCCAGCTACCGTGGAGATAGCAATCAGCCCCAGCATTTT. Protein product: CASYRGDSNQPQHF.

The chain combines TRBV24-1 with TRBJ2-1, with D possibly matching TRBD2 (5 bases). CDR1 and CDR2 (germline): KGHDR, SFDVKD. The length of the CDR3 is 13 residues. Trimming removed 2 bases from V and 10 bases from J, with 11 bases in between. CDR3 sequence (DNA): TGTGCCACCAGTGATTCCATCAGCGGAGAGCAGTTCTTC. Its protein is CATSDSISGEQFF.

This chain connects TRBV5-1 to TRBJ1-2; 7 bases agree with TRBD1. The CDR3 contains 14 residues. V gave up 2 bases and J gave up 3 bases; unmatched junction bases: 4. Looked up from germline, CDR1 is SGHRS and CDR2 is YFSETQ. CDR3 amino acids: CASSFNTGDYGYTF. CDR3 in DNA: TGCGCCAGCAGCTTTAACACAGGGGACTATGGCTACACCTTC. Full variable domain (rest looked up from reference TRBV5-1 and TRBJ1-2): KAGVTQTPRYLIKTRGQQVTLSCSPISGHRSVSWYQQTPGQGLQFLFEYFSETQRNKGNFPGRFSGRQFSNSRSEMNVSTLELGDSALYLCASSFNTGDYGYTFGSGTRLTVV.

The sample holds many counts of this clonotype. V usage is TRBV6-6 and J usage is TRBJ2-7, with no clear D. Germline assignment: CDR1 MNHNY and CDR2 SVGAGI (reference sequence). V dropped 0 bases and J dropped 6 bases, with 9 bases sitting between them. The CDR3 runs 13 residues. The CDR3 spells CASSYSNDGEQYV. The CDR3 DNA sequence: TGTGCCAGCAGTTACTCGAACGATGGCGAGCAGTACGTC.

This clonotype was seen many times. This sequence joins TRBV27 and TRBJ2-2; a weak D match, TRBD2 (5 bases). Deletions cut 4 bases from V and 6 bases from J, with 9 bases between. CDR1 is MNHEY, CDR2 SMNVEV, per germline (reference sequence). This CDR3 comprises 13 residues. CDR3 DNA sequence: TGTGCCAGCAGTTCGGGATCGGCCGGGGAGCTGTTTTTT. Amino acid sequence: CASSSGSAGELFF.

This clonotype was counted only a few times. The CDR3: CASSRGQHYEQYV. The CDR3 DNA follows: TGTGCCAGCAGCCGGGGACAGCACTACGAGCAGTACGTC. This chain joins TRBV7-8 and TRBJ2-7, with 7 positions matching TRBD1. This CDR3 has 13 residues. Germline CDR1 reads SGHVS; CDR2 reads FQNEAQ. The trim removed 5 bases at V and 3 bases at J, leaving 4 bases unmatched.

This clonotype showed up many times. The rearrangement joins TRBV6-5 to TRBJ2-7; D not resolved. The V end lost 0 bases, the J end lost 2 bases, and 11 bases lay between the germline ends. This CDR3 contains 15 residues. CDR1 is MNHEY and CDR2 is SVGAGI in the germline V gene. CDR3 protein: CASSYSKRYPYEQYF. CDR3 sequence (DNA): TGTGCCAGCAGTTACTCGAAACGTTACCCCTACGAGCAGTACTTC.